This TCR beta chain originates from a study of blood T cell repertoires in COVID-19. This CDR3 has 14 amino acids. V was shortened by 0 bases and J by 1 base, with 5 bases between the two germline ends. CDR1 LGHNA and CDR2 YSLEER come from the germline V gene. TCRdb's copy holds only in-frame clones and misses some; the assay was immunoSEQ multiplex PCR. Here the sample spans hundreds of thousands of clones, 65% to 85% being singletons. This clone has only one observation. V usage is TRBV4-3 and J usage is TRBJ2-3; no reliable D call. This clonotype originated in a woman younger than 45 with COVID-19, enrolled during active disease. Sequenced input: peripheral blood. CDR3 DNA sequence: TGCGCCAGCAGCCAAGAAGCACGCACAGATACGCAGTATTTT. It codes for CASSQEARTDTQYF.